The 32 T cell receptor beta chains given below trace back to one sample, sequenced in a study of beta chain features in type 1 diabetes. Study-wide results and caveats: Shorter TCRB CDR3s, moderately but significantly so, were found in Type 1 diabetes patients in all four CD4+ subsets.

All of the isolated RNA was reverse transcribed, so expressed TCRB transcripts were sequenced. TCRdb's copy holds only in-frame clones and misses some; the assay was immunoSEQ multiplex PCR. Here the sample spans around 310,000 clones, about 13% being singletons. Their antigens remain unidentified. The sequencing sample was made of naive CD4+ T cells from blood. All receptors derive from a woman between 18 and 30 years old with type 1 diabetes.

This clone was detected only a few times. The chain uses TRBV25-1 and TRBJ2-5; TRBD1 matches at 8 bases. V shed 2 bases, J shed 4 bases, and the junction held 6 bases outside the gene matches. Germline CDR1 MGHDK, CDR2 SYGVNS. The length of the CDR3 is 15 residues. CDR3 DNA sequence: TGTGCCAGCAGTGAACCCAGGGGGCAGGGAGAGACCCAGTACTTC. This gives the protein CASSEPRGQGETQYF.

This clone has just a few counts. The chain carries TRBV27 and TRBJ2-4, with TRBD2 matching 8 bases. Germline V lookup: CDR1 MNHEY, CDR2 SMNVEV (reference sequence). The CDR3 sequence is 14 residues long. Unmatched junction bases numbered 7, after V lost 5 bases and J lost 7 bases. The CDR3 bases are TGTGCCAGCAGTAGCGGGAGACTGGGGAACATTCAGTACTTC. Protein sequence: CASSSGRLGNIQYF.

The chain joins TRBV19 to TRBJ1-3; D gene ambiguous. The CDR3 totals 14 residues. Trimming left V 7 bases short and J 0 bases short, with 10 bases between. The germline CDR1 and CDR2 sequences are LNHDA and SQIVND (reference sequence). CDR3 in DNA: TGTGCCAGTATGTCAGGTTCCTCTGGAAACACCATATATTTT. Amino acid sequence: CASMSGSSGNTIYF.

This clone has more than one count but fewer than ten. The chain recombines TRBV27 with TRBJ1-4, with D unclear. Germline V gene lookup returns CDR1 MNHEY and CDR2 SMNVEV (reference sequence). This CDR3 is 16 amino acids long. Trimming stripped 3 bases from V and 1 base from J, with 12 bases between. DNA of the CDR3: TGTGCCAGCAGTTTCCGCGGGGTGCAAACTAATGAAAAACTGTTTTTT. Its translation is CASSFRGVQTNEKLFF.

This clone was seen more than once but under ten times. V gene TRBV27 combines with J gene TRBJ2-1; D unclear. V lost 7 bases and J lost 0, with 13 bases in between. The germline V gene has CDR1 MNHEY and CDR2 SMNVEV (reference sequence). This CDR3 is 15 amino acids long. The CDR3 DNA sequence: TGTGCCAGCACCTCGGTCTTGAGCTCCTACAATGAGCAGTTCTTC. Translated: CASTSVLSSYNEQFF.

A few counts support this clone. The genes are TRBV5-6 and TRBJ2-5; a possible D gene is TRBD2 (5 bases). The V end lost 2 bases, the J end lost 2 bases, and 10 bases lay between the germline ends. The CDR3 consists of 14 residues. The germline V gene has CDR1 SGHDT and CDR2 YYEEEE. The DNA for the CDR3 is TGTGCCAGCAGCTTAATCGGGGTGCAAGAGACCCAGTACTTC. This translates into CASSLIGVQETQYF.

This clone showed up just a few times. The CDR3 is CASSPSRDRPYGYTF. CDR3 coding DNA: TGTGCCAGCTCACCCAGCCGGGACAGGCCCTATGGCTACACCTTC. This chain joins TRBV18 and TRBJ1-2, with 8 bases lining up with TRBD1. The CDR3 length is 15 residues. Germline V CDR1 and CDR2: KGHSH, LQKENI. The V gene end was trimmed by 3 bases and the J gene end by 4 bases; junction bases not matched to a gene: 7. The complete variable domain, with remaining parts taken from reference TRBV18 and TRBJ1-2, reads NAGVMQNPRHLVRRRGQEARLRCSPMKGHSHVYWYRQLPEEGLKFMVYLQKENIIDESGMPKERFSAEFPKEGPSILRIQQVVRGDSAAYFCASSPSRDRPYGYTFGSGTRLTVV.

The chain employs TRBV9 and TRBJ1-2; 7 bases are a match to TRBD1. Trimming at V came to 4 bases and at J to 7 bases, leaving 7 bases not matched to a gene. Germline CDR1 SGDLS, CDR2 YYNGEE. CDR3 length: 13 residues. This chain's CDR3 is CASSPYAGGGYTF. For the CDR3, the DNA is TGTGCCAGCAGCCCGTATGCAGGGGGTGGCTACACCTTC.

V usage is TRBV18 and J usage is TRBJ2-2; 13 bases line up with TRBD2. J gave up 0 bases and V 3 bases, and 1 base lay outside the gene matches. CDR3 size: 17 residues. Germline V CDR1 and CDR2: KGHSH, LQKENI. The CDR3 is CASSPGLAGPNTGELFF. CDR3 bases: TGTGCCAGCTCACCGGGACTAGCGGGGCCGAACACCGGGGAGCTGTTTTTT.

The chain combines TRBV7-9 with TRBJ2-7; TRBD1 matches at 7 bases. The V segment lost 3 bases and the J segment 2 bases; nucleotides outside the gene matches: 10. The CDR3 contains 16 residues. Germline V CDR1 and CDR2: SEHNR, FQNEAQ (reference sequence). DNA for the CDR3: TGTGCCAGCAGCTTTTGGGTTTCAGGGGGACCCTACGAGCAGTACGTC. The encoded protein is CASSFWVSGGPYEQYV.

This clone turned up a few times. The V and J genes are TRBV5-4 and TRBJ1-1; D is unclear. This CDR3 is 13 amino acids long. V lost 0 bases and J lost 2, with 5 bases in between. Germline loops: CDR1 SGHNT, CDR2 YYREEE (reference sequence). CDR3 nucleotides: TGTGCCAGCAGCTTGGCGGTTAACACTGAAGCTTTCTTT. Protein sequence: CASSLAVNTEAFF.

For the CDR3, the DNA is TGCGCCAGCAGCTTAAGTGGGGCCTCCTACAATGAGCAGTTCTTC. This encodes CASSLSGASYNEQFF. The chain recombines TRBV5-1 with TRBJ2-1, with D tentatively TRBD1 (5 bases). The CDR3 loop spans 15 amino acids. V was clipped by 2 bases and J by 0 bases, with 9 bases between them. CDR1 is SGHRS, CDR2 YFSETQ, per germline.

This clone was picked up a small number of times. The rearrangement uses TRBV30 and TRBJ2-2; D might be TRBD2 (5 bases). With 1 base removed from V and 3 bases from J, the gap between germline ends came to 12 bases. The germline V gene has CDR1 GTSNPN and CDR2 SVGIG (reference sequence). CDR3 length equals 15 residues. CDR3 nucleotides: TGTGCCTGGAGTGGGGGAGTGAAGGACACCGGGGAGCTGTTTTTT. Encoded protein: CAWSGGVKDTGELFF.

This clone was picked up a small number of times. V gene TRBV15 combines with J gene TRBJ1-2, with 7 positions matching TRBD1. The V and J ends lost 1 base and 5 bases, in that order; junction bases with no gene match: 4. Germline V gene data show CDR1 as LNHNV and CDR2 as YYDKDF (reference sequence). The CDR3 has 14 residues. In nucleotides, the CDR3 is TGTGCCACCAGCAGAGGACAGGGAATGTATGGCTACACCTTC. Residues: CATSRGQGMYGYTF.

This clone has just a few counts. V usage is TRBV5-1 and J usage is TRBJ2-7, with a weak D call TRBD2 (6 bases). Trimming cost V 0 bases and J 1 base, with 17 bases left between them. Per germline, CDR1 SGHRS and CDR2 YFSETQ. The CDR3 is 17 amino acids. CDR3 nucleotides: TGCGCCAGCAGCTTGGCGCTCGGGGGAGGAGGATCCTACGAGCAGTACTTC. Protein: CASSLALGGGGSYEQYF.

In its sample, this clone was seen a few times. The chain links TRBV5-4 to TRBJ2-1; the match to TRBD2 covers 14 bases. This CDR3 spans 16 amino acids. Germline V CDR1 and CDR2: SGHNT, YYREEE (reference sequence). Germline trimming cut 4 bases from V and 9 bases from J; bases unmatched to any gene: 9. The CDR3 region is CASSTGTSGSFREQFF. CDR3 DNA: TGTGCCAGCAGCACCGGGACTAGCGGGAGTTTTCGTGAGCAGTTCTTC.

V usage is TRBV2 and J usage is TRBJ2-7, with TRBD2 matching 11 bases. The CDR3 is made up of 14 amino acids. With 3 bases clipped from V and 3 bases from J, the junction kept 1 base outside the gene matches. Per the germline V gene, CDR1 is SNHLY and CDR2 is FYNNEI. CDR3 sequence (DNA): TGTGCCAGCAGTGATACTAGCGGGAGCTACGAGCAGTACTTC. Encoded protein: CASSDTSGSYEQYF.

This sequence joins TRBV2 and TRBJ1-4, with a tentative D call TRBD1 (6 bases). Germline-derived CDR1 and CDR2 are SNHLY and FYNNEI. There are 15 residues in the CDR3. Trimming cost V 6 bases and J 8 bases, with 19 bases left between them. CDR3 region: CASSTTGRGEEKLFF. The CDR3 nucleotides are TGTGCCAGCAGCACCACCGGGAGGGGGGAAGAAAAACTGTTTTTT.

J is TRBJ2-7 and V is TRBV28, with D possibly matching TRBD2 (6 bases). V was cut by 10 bases and J by 0 bases, with 16 bases left in between. CDR3 length: 14 amino acids. CDR1 and CDR2 from the germline V gene are MDHEN and SYDVKM. As DNA, the CDR3 is TGTGCCACCTCCCGGGCCGGGAGCTCCTACGAGCAGTACTTC. Amino acid sequence: CATSRAGSSYEQYF.

The CDR3 DNA sequence: TGTGCCAGCAGTCTTAAAACGAGAGTCACCGGGGAGCTGTTTTTT. Translating gives CASSLKTRVTGELFF. The V gene is TRBV28, the J gene TRBJ2-2; D not certain. The CDR3 extends over 15 amino acids. In germline, CDR1 is MDHEN, CDR2 SYDVKM. V lost 5 bases to trimming and J lost 4 bases, with 14 bases between them.

This clone has only a few counts. The CDR3 nucleotides read TGTGCCAGCAGTGATCGGGGAGGGAACCATGGCTACACCTTC. This gives the protein CASSDRGGNHGYTF. V is TRBV2 and J is TRBJ1-2, with D uncertain. V gave up 3 bases and J gave up 6 bases, with 14 bases separating them. Germline V lookup: CDR1 SNHLY, CDR2 FYNNEI. There are 14 residues in the CDR3.

The DNA of the CDR3 is TGCAGTGCTGTCGGTTATGGCTACACCTTC. Translated: CSAVGYGYTF. The chain combines TRBV20-1 with TRBJ1-2; D gene ambiguous. CDR1 and CDR2 from the germline V gene are DFQATT and SNEGSKA (reference sequence). Trimming pared 5 bases from V and 5 bases from J, leaving 6 bases between. This CDR3 spans 10 amino acids.

The chain couples TRBV7-2 to TRBJ2-2; D remains unclear. Trimming cost V 0 bases and J 5 bases, with 7 bases left between them. The germline V gene has CDR1 SGHTA and CDR2 FQGNSA. This CDR3 is 14 amino acids long. Here the CDR3 DNA reads TGTGCCAGCAGCTTAGCGCCCGGGACCGGGGAGCTGTTTTTT. Translating gives CASSLAPGTGELFF.

The V gene is TRBV7-8, the J gene TRBJ2-1, with 15 bases matching TRBD2. The CDR3 sequence is 15 residues long. After removal of 4 bases from V and 7 bases from J, the junction contained 2 bases not matched to a gene. Germline-derived CDR1 and CDR2 are SGHVS and FQNEAQ. CDR3 sequence reads: CASSSGTSGRNEQFF. CDR3 nucleotide sequence: TGTGCCAGCAGCTCCGGGACTAGCGGGAGGAATGAGCAGTTCTTC.

V is TRBV6-5 and J is TRBJ2-5, with TRBD2 matching over 13 bases. This CDR3 contains 15 residues. J lost 10 bases, V lost 6 bases, and 11 bases had no gene match. The germline V gene encodes CDR1 MNHEY and CDR2 SVGAGI. DNA of the CDR3: TGTGCCAGCAGATCTTCGGGACTAGCGGGATCGGGCCAGTACTTC. Translating gives CASRSSGLAGSGQYF.

This chain uses TRBV4-1 with TRBJ1-5; D is uncertain. This CDR3 has 14 residues. Trimming stripped 0 bases from V and 2 bases from J, with 5 bases between. Germline V CDR1 and CDR2: MGHRA, YSYEKL. CDR3 loop: CASSQDSGNQPQHF. For the CDR3, the DNA is TGCGCCAGCAGCCAAGACTCTGGCAATCAGCCCCAGCATTTT.

The chain couples TRBV7-7 to TRBJ2-1, with TRBD2 matching over 9 bases. Trimming cost V 4 bases and J 0 bases; bases outside gene matches: 7. The CDR3 spans 17 residues. The germline CDR1 and CDR2 sequences are SSHAT and FNYEAQ (reference sequence). CDR3 nucleotide sequence: TGTGCCAGCAGCTACGGATATAGCGGGAGCTCCTACAATGAGCAGTTCTTC. Its protein is CASSYGYSGSSYNEQFF.

The rearrangement uses TRBV18 and TRBJ1-1, with TRBD1 as a possible D gene (6 bases). The CDR3 has 13 amino acids. Trimming removed 0 bases at V and 11 bases at J, with 13 bases between. The germline V gene has CDR1 KGHSH and CDR2 LQKENI. CDR3 nucleotide sequence: TGTGCCAGCTCACCACCGGCGGGGGGCGAGGCTTTCTTT. Residues: CASSPPAGGEAFF. The full variable domain, with the rest looked up from reference TRBV18 and TRBJ1-1, is NAGVMQNPRHLVRRRGQEARLRCSPMKGHSHVYWYRQLPEEGLKFMVYLQKENIIDESGMPKERFSAEFPKEGPSILRIQQVVRGDSAAYFCASSPPAGGEAFFGQGTRLTVV.

This clone was seen a few times. The chain employs TRBV9 and TRBJ1-5, with D possibly being TRBD1 (5 bases). The V end lost 4 bases, the J end lost 9 bases, and 17 bases lay between the germline ends. The CDR3 is 14 amino acids. Germline CDR1 SGDLS, CDR2 YYNGEE. The CDR3 loop reads CASSQGDGLGPQHF. Here the CDR3 DNA reads TGTGCCAGCAGCCAGGGTGATGGGCTTGGGCCCCAGCATTTT.

This clone appeared a few times. The chain is built from TRBV29-1 and TRBJ2-7, with unresolved D. The CDR3 is 11 residues long. Per germline, CDR1 SQVTM and CDR2 ANQGSEA. V was trimmed by 5 bases and J by 4 bases, leaving 9 bases between them. As DNA, the CDR3 is TGCAGCGTTAGTACTAATTACGAGCAGTACTTC. The encoded protein is CSVSTNYEQYF.

The chain has TRBV27 and TRBJ1-1; D not certain. The CDR3 extends over 13 amino acids. Germline V CDR1 and CDR2: MNHEY, SMNVEV (reference sequence). V was cut by 7 bases and J by 12 bases, with 21 bases left in between. CDR3 protein: CASKVPWLSCSFF. The CDR3 bases are TGTGCCAGCAAAGTTCCTTGGTTAAGCTGCTCTTTCTTT.

This clone was found a few times. The chain combines TRBV27 with TRBJ2-3; D call uncertain. Germline values: CDR1 MNHEY, CDR2 SMNVEV (reference sequence). CDR3 size: 13 residues. V lost 6 bases and J 2 bases, leaving 9 bases between the germline ends. The CDR3 reads CASRNLNTDTQYF. The CDR3 DNA follows: TGTGCCAGCAGAAACCTAAACACAGATACGCAGTATTTT.